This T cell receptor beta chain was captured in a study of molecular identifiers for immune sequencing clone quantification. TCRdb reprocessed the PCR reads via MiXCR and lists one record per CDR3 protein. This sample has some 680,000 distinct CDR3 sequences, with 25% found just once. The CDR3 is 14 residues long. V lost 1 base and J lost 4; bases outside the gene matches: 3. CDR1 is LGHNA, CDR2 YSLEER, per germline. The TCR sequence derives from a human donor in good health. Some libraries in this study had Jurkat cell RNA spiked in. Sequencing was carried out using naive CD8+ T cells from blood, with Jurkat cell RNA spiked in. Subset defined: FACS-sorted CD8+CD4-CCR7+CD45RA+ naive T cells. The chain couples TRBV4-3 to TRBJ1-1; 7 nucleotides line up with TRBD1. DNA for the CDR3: TGCGCCAGCAGCCAAGTGGGGACAGCCACTGAAGCTTTCTTT. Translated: CASSQVGTATEAFF.